Reported below is one T cell receptor beta chain. This specimen belongs to a study of blood T cell repertoires in COVID-19. Study at large: Nucleic acid was either cDNA or gDNA, and it came from T cells, B-cell-depleted T cells, or PBMCs.

Deletions cut 5 bases from V and 3 bases from J, with 11 bases between. Germline CDR1 is LNHDA and CDR2 is SQIVND (reference sequence). This CDR3 has 13 amino acids. The method was immunoSEQ multiplex PCR; TCRdb's version includes in-frame clones alone and lacks a portion of them. This table has hundreds of thousands of clones, more than 70% appearing once. Clinical history as reported by participants underpinned cohort assignment. The TCR originated in a woman aged 45-60 years who had recovered from COVID-19. Sequencing was done on a sample of PBMCs or T cells enriched from blood (not recorded which). The rearrangement uses TRBV19 and TRBJ2-7; tentatively, D is TRBD2 (5 bases). CDR3 sequence (DNA): TGTGCCAGTAGTTTCCTAGCCAACTACGAGCAGTACTTC. Translating it yields CASSFLANYEQYF.